Each of the 17 T cell receptor beta chains below was sequenced from the same sample in a study of T cells in Graves' hyperthyroidism and ophthalmopathy. TCR beta CDR3 regions were amplified from RNA. The HTBI primer set drove a first-round RT-PCR of the TCR CDR3. TCRdb reprocessed the multiplex PCR reads with MiXCR, giving one entry per CDR3 protein. The sample lists around 350,000 distinct CDR3 sequences, approximately 18% occurring once. The sample was blood. These receptors were taken from a woman aged 30 to 39 with Graves' hyperthyroidism that later progressed to Graves' ophthalmopathy.

This clonotype was found many times. The chain recombines TRBV20-1 with TRBJ1-2; D remains ambiguous. The CDR3 length is 12 residues. The V end lost 1 base, the J end lost 6 bases, and 9 bases lay between the germline ends. Germline V gene lookup returns CDR1 DFQATT and CDR2 SNEGSKA (reference sequence). The DNA of the CDR3 is TGCAGTGCTAGAGTCTCACGGGATGGCTACACCTTC. Translating gives CSARVSRDGYTF.

The rearrangement joins TRBV20-1 to TRBJ2-1; D unclear. V was clipped by 1 base and J by 3 bases, with 7 bases between them. The CDR3 is made up of 13 amino acids. Germline V gene data show CDR1 as DFQATT and CDR2 as SNEGSKA (reference sequence). The CDR3 region is CSARALYYNEQFF. The CDR3 DNA reads TGCAGTGCTAGAGCGCTATACTACAATGAGCAGTTCTTC.

The V and J genes are TRBV20-1 and TRBJ2-5, with TRBD2 identical over 12 bases. Germline V gene lookup returns CDR1 DFQATT and CDR2 SNEGSKA (reference sequence). This CDR3 is 19 amino acids long. The V gene end was trimmed by 4 bases and the J gene end by 5 bases; junction bases not matched to a gene: 20. CDR3 nucleotide sequence: TGCAGTGCTATACCCCACGGGCCTAGCGGGAGGGCCATAGGCGAGACCCAGTACTTC. Translating gives CSAIPHGPSGRAIGETQYF.

This clonotype was recorded at least ten times. This chain uses TRBV9 with TRBJ1-3; D is ambiguous. V lost 2 bases to trimming and J lost 1 base, with 4 bases between them. The CDR3 consists of 13 residues. Germline loops: CDR1 SGDLS, CDR2 YYNGEE. The CDR3 region has the DNA TGTGCCAGCAGCGTTGGGTCTGGAAACACCATATATTTT. Translation gives CASSVGSGNTIYF.

This clonotype turned up a few times. CDR3 coding DNA: TGTGCCAGCAGTGCTGGACCCGGTGTGGCCAAAAACATTCAGTACTTC. Amino acids: CASSAGPGVAKNIQYF. The J gene is TRBJ2-4, the V gene TRBV6-1, with unresolved D. The CDR3 consists of 16 residues. With 4 bases removed from V and 1 base from J, the gap between germline ends came to 14 bases. Germline V CDR1 and CDR2: MNHNS, SASEGT.

There are many counts of this clonotype. The rearrangement joins TRBV19 to TRBJ1-1, with D tentatively TRBD1 (6 bases). Germline CDR1 is LNHDA and CDR2 is SQIVND (reference sequence). V shed 7 bases and J shed 3 bases, with 21 bases lying between them. This CDR3 is 16 amino acids long. The CDR3: CASKKGGREADTEAFF. CDR3 DNA sequence: TGTGCCAGTAAAAAGGGGGGCCGGGAGGCTGACACTGAAGCTTTCTTT.

The CDR3 region has the DNA TGTGCCAGCAGTTTGTCTAGTAGCAATCAGCCCCAGCATTTT. This translates into CASSLSSSNQPQHF. V gene TRBV6-5 combines with J gene TRBJ1-5; D gene uncertain. Trimming removed 4 bases from V and 0 bases from J, with 7 bases in between. Per the germline V gene, CDR1 is MNHEY and CDR2 is SVGAGI. The CDR3 totals 14 residues.

In its sample, this clonotype was seen a few times. V gene TRBV7-8 combines with J gene TRBJ2-5, with unresolved D. The CDR3 consists of 12 residues. The V gene lost 6 bases and the J gene lost 7 bases, with 12 bases spanning the gap. Germline V CDR1 and CDR2: SGHVS, FQNEAQ. The CDR3 sequence is CASSMMVGTQYF. The CDR3 DNA is TGTGCCAGCAGTATGATGGTCGGGACCCAGTACTTC.

The table lists this clonotype with many counts. The V and J genes are TRBV27 and TRBJ2-1; D may match TRBD1 or TRBD2 (6 bases each). This CDR3 is 17 amino acids long. Per the germline V gene, CDR1 is MNHEY and CDR2 is SMNVEV (reference sequence). V lost 5 bases and J lost 9, with 26 bases in between. The CDR3 sequence is CASSPTGAGKKVFEQFF. The CDR3, as DNA: TGTGCCAGCAGTCCCACGGGGGCAGGGAAAAAAGTCTTTGAGCAGTTCTTC.

CDR3 coding DNA: TGTGCCAGCAGCTTGGGAATTACCCAGTACTTC. It is translated as CASSLGITQYF. The rearrangement uses TRBV7-9 and TRBJ2-5; no reliable D call. Germline-derived CDR1 and CDR2 are SEHNR and FQNEAQ (reference sequence). This CDR3 has 11 residues. V was cut by 3 bases and J by 8 bases, with 7 bases left in between.

This clonotype has more than one count but fewer than ten. The chain couples TRBV27 to TRBJ2-7; D might be TRBD2 (5 bases). The CDR3 length is 14 residues. Germline CDR1 MNHEY, CDR2 SMNVEV (reference sequence). Trimming left V 5 bases short and J 4 bases short, with 15 bases between. CDR3 protein: CASSMASSAYEQYF. CDR3 DNA sequence: TGTGCCAGCAGTATGGCTAGCTCTGCTTACGAGCAGTACTTC.

The sample holds many counts of this clonotype. V gene TRBV11-2 combines with J gene TRBJ2-4; no firm D call. V was trimmed by 3 bases and J by 5 bases, leaving 2 bases between them. In germline, CDR1 is SGHAT, CDR2 FQNNGV. The CDR3 has 11 residues. CDR3: CASSFQNIQYF. CDR3 nucleotides: TGTGCCAGCAGCTTCCAAAACATTCAGTACTTC.

The chain joins TRBV18 to TRBJ1-5; D is unclear. This CDR3 comprises 17 residues. The germline gives CDR1 KGHSH, CDR2 LQKENI. V dropped 6 bases and J dropped 4 bases, with 22 bases sitting between them. The CDR3 DNA reads as TGTGCCAGCTCGGCGTTTTCGCAGAAAGGTCCTAATCAGCCCCAGCATTTT. It encodes CASSAFSQKGPNQPQHF.

For this clonotype: Sequence at one end of the junction differs from germline and may be a read error. This chain links TRBV6-1 with TRBJ2-1; possibly TRBD1 or TRBD2 for D (6 bases each). The length of the CDR3 is 14 residues. Germline assignment: CDR1 MNHNS and CDR2 SASEGT. CDR3: CASSEGGRTSEQFF. For the CDR3, the DNA is TGTGCCAGTAGTGAGGGGGGCAGGACGAGTGAGCAGTTCTTC.

This clonotype was recorded at least ten times. The chain joins TRBV6-2 or TRBV6-3 to TRBJ2-6, with a possible D match to TRBD2 (6 bases). This CDR3 is built from 16 residues. Looked up from germline, CDR1 is MNHEY and CDR2 is SVGEGT. V was trimmed by 10 bases and J by 0 bases, leaving 16 bases between them. The CDR3, as DNA: TGTGCCACCACGGGGGAGGTCCGCTCTGGGGCCAACGTCCTGACTTTC. Translation gives CATTGEVRSGANVLTF.

This clonotype was observed many times. CDR3 residues: CASSQHRDTGWGTEAFF. CDR3 bases: TGTGCCAGCAGCCAACACCGGGACACTGGATGGGGCACTGAAGCTTTCTTT. The V call is TRBV14, the J call TRBJ1-1; D is perhaps TRBD1 (6 bases). CDR3 length: 17 residues. Germline assignment: CDR1 SGHDN and CDR2 FVKESK. The V gene lost 2 bases and the J gene lost 4 bases, with 20 bases spanning the gap.

V and J are TRBV20-1 and TRBJ2-7; TRBD2 might be the D (6 bases). This CDR3 is 14 amino acids long. CDR1 is DFQATT, CDR2 SNEGSKA, per germline (reference sequence). The ends were cut back, 8 bases at V and 5 bases at J, with 22 bases in the middle. The CDR3 loop is CSTPPVRESDEQYF. DNA of the CDR3: TGCAGTACCCCCCCCGTGCGGGAAAGCGACGAGCAGTACTTC.